The present entry profiles one T cell receptor beta chain with its context. Profiling relied on immunoSEQ multiplex PCR, and the TCRdb table lists in-frame clones only, not all of them. This repertoire shows 150,000 or so clones, roughly 94% found once; its top ten account for 11% to 15%. This entry is derived from a study of control samples from healthy donors and cancer patients. CDR1 and CDR2 from the germline V gene are SGHRS and YFSETQ. CDR3 length: 15 amino acids. After removal of 1 base from V and 4 bases from J, the junction contained 7 bases not matched to a gene. The sequence came from a man in his 60s with colorectal cancer. Sequenced material: PBMCs. The rearrangement joins TRBV5-1 to TRBJ2-5; 7 nucleotides match TRBD1. The CDR3 spells CASSLQRGQGETQYF. The CDR3 coding sequence is TGCGCCAGCAGCTTGCAGAGGGGGCAGGGAGAGACCCAGTACTTC. Variable domain in full (rest from reference TRBV5-1 and TRBJ2-5): KAGVTQTPRYLIKTRGQQVTLSCSPISGHRSVSWYQQTPGQGLQFLFEYFSETQRNKGNFPGRFSGRQFSNSRSEMNVSTLELGDSALYLCASSLQRGQGETQYFGPGTRLLVL.